Shown below are 18 T cell receptor beta chains from a single sample sequenced in a study of T cells in Graves' hyperthyroidism and ophthalmopathy. Template material for amplifying TCR beta CDR3 regions consisted of RNA transcripts. HTBI primers were the set used in a first-round RT-PCR of the TCR CDR3. Each CDR3 protein is one row after TCRdb ran MiXCR on the multiplex PCR reads. The data hold more than 500,000 distinct CDR3 sequences, with approximately 16% observed a single time. Sequenced sample: blood. The receptor set was obtained from a woman aged 25 to 39 with Graves' ophthalmopathy.

This clonotype was observed many times. The chain is built from TRBV30 and TRBJ1-1; D is unclear. Germline V gene sequence: CDR1 GTSNPN, CDR2 SVGIG (reference sequence). The CDR3 has 13 residues. Trimming took off 2 bases at V and 8 bases at J, with 15 bases between the two ends. The CDR3 DNA follows: TGTGCCTGGAGTCCCCTCGGTCCCCACGAAGCTTTCTTT. This sequence encodes CAWSPLGPHEAFF.

This clonotype was picked up many times. The chain recombines TRBV7-7 with TRBJ2-5; TRBD1 matches 8 bases. CDR1 is SSHAT, CDR2 FNYEAQ, per germline (reference sequence). V lost 0 bases, J lost 4 bases, and 13 bases stayed unmatched. This CDR3 region has 18 residues. The CDR3 nucleotides read TGTGCCAGCAGCTTAGCAAAGACAGGGGTTGCGTCGGTAGAGACCCAGTACTTC. It encodes CASSLAKTGVASVETQYF. Based on the CDR3 plus reference TRBV7-7 and TRBJ2-5, the full variable domain is GAGVSQSPRYKVTKRGQDVTLRCDPISSHATLYWYQQALGQGPEFLTYFNYEAQPDKSGLPSDRFSAERPEGSISTLTIQRTEQRDSAMYRCASSLAKTGVASVETQYFGPGTRLLVL.

This clonotype appeared many times. The chain couples TRBV20-1 to TRBJ1-4; D is possibly TRBD1 (6 bases). Germline V gene sequence: CDR1 DFQATT, CDR2 SNEGSKA (reference sequence). This CDR3 contains 12 residues. Trimming pared 3 bases from V and 8 bases from J, leaving 10 bases between. In nucleotides, the CDR3 is TGCAGTGCTAGTCACAGGGTCGAAAAACTGTTTTTT. Amino acid sequence: CSASHRVEKLFF.

This clonotype was found many times. V usage is TRBV15 and J usage is TRBJ2-1, with TRBD2 matching 7 bases. This CDR3 is 15 amino acids long. Germline V CDR1 and CDR2: LNHNV, YYDKDF (reference sequence). J gave up 6 bases and V 4 bases, and 9 bases lay outside the gene matches. CDR3 DNA sequence: TGTGCCACCAGCACCCCAGGGAGCGGGGTCAATGAGCAGTTCTTC. Translation: CATSTPGSGVNEQFF. The variable domain in full, with the rest retrieved from reference TRBV15 and TRBJ2-1, is DAMVIQNPRYQVTQFGKPVTLSCSQTLNHNVMYWYQQKSSQAPKLLFHYYDKDFNNEADTPDNFQSRRPNTSFCFLDIRSPGLGDTAMYLCATSTPGSGVNEQFFGPGTRLTVL.

This clonotype has ten or more counts. This chain connects TRBV6-2 or TRBV6-3 to TRBJ2-7; D is ambiguous. The CDR3 contains 15 residues. V was shortened by 2 bases and J by 0 bases, with 11 bases between the two germline ends. CDR1 is MNHEY and CDR2 is SVGEGT in the germline V gene. CDR3 amino acids: CASSYVRISSYEQYF. The CDR3 DNA follows: TGTGCCAGCAGTTACGTACGGATTAGCTCCTACGAGCAGTACTTC.

V usage is TRBV20-1 and J usage is TRBJ2-2, with D unclear. This CDR3 spans 14 amino acids. Trimming took 5 bases from V and 0 from J, leaving 10 bases between them. In germline, CDR1 is DFQATT, CDR2 SNEGSKA (reference sequence). As DNA, the CDR3 is TGCAGTGCTGTTGGGAATCCGAACACCGGGGAGCTGTTTTTT. Protein product: CSAVGNPNTGELFF.

This clonotype was detected many times. The chain employs TRBV5-1 and TRBJ2-3; 8 bases are shared with TRBD2. The V gene's germline CDR1 is SGHRS and CDR2 YFSETQ. The ends lost 7 bases at V and 4 bases at J; junction bases unmatched: 8. This CDR3 has 14 amino acids. CDR3 region: CASGTGGPSDTQYF. In nucleotides, the CDR3 is TGCGCCAGCGGAACGGGAGGGCCTTCAGATACGCAGTATTTT. The entire variable domain, with the rest obtained from reference TRBV5-1 and TRBJ2-3, is as follows: KAGVTQTPRYLIKTRGQQVTLSCSPISGHRSVSWYQQTPGQGLQFLFEYFSETQRNKGNFPGRFSGRQFSNSRSEMNVSTLELGDSALYLCASGTGGPSDTQYFGPGTRLTVL.

This clonotype was recorded at least ten times. V gene TRBV28 combines with J gene TRBJ2-5; D is possibly TRBD2 (5 bases). CDR3 length: 14 residues. Per the germline V gene, CDR1 is MDHEN and CDR2 is SYDVKM. Trimming left V 7 bases short and J 5 bases short, with 17 bases between. The CDR3 DNA is TGTGCCAGCATCTTGGGCGGGTTAGGGGAGACCCAGTACTTC. Amino acid sequence: CASILGGLGETQYF.

The chain has TRBV12-3 or TRBV12-4 and TRBJ2-1, with 8 positions matching TRBD2. CDR3 length: 14 residues. Germline trimming cut 7 bases from V and 5 bases from J; bases unmatched to any gene: 7. The CDR3: CASTPSGRNNEQFF. The CDR3 DNA reads TGTGCCAGCACCCCTAGCGGGCGTAACAATGAGCAGTTCTTC.

The chain employs TRBV6-5 and TRBJ2-7; D possibly corresponds to TRBD1 (6 bases). Germline assignment: CDR1 MNHEY and CDR2 SVGAGI. With 0 bases removed from V and 3 bases from J, the gap between germline ends came to 15 bases. The CDR3 is made up of 16 amino acids. The CDR3 loop reads CASSYSVRLTGYEQYF. In DNA, the CDR3 is TGTGCCAGCAGTTACTCGGTTCGGCTGACAGGCTACGAGCAGTACTTC.

Worth noting for this clonotype: It may be a read error: a sequence one base away is much more abundant. J is TRBJ2-1 and V is TRBV2; D might be TRBD1 (5 bases). Per germline, CDR1 SNHLY and CDR2 FYNNEI. This CDR3 has 14 residues. The CDR3 bases are TGTGCCAGCAGTGAACAGGGCCCTAGGAGTGAGCGGTTCTTC. Amino acids: CASSEQGPRSERFF.

This clonotype was observed at least ten times. The genes are TRBV7-3 and TRBJ1-5; unclear D gene. This CDR3 region has 13 residues. Between the trimmed V and J ends, which lost 5 bases and 3 bases, there was a span of 8 bases. The germline V gene has CDR1 SGHTA and CDR2 FQGTGA. CDR3 sequence: CASSKTANQPQHF. CDR3 DNA: TGTGCCAGCAGCAAAACCGCCAATCAGCCCCAGCATTTT. Complete variable domain (other parts from reference TRBV7-3 and TRBJ1-5): GAGVSQTPSNKVTEKGKYVELRCDPISGHTALYWYRQSLGQGPEFLIYFQGTGAADDSGLPNDRFFAVRPEGSVSTLKIQRTERGDSAVYLCASSKTANQPQHFGDGTRLSIL.

This clonotype was detected a few times. This chain joins TRBV5-1 and TRBJ2-7; D uncertain. CDR1 and CDR2 (germline): SGHRS, YFSETQ. The CDR3 has 12 amino acids. The ends were cut back, 0 bases at V and 5 bases at J, with 6 bases in the middle. This chain's CDR3 is CASSLGVDEQYF. As DNA, the CDR3 is TGCGCCAGCAGCTTGGGAGTGGACGAGCAGTACTTC.

This clonotype was seen many times. The CDR3, as DNA: TGTGCCAGCAGCATAACAAGCACAGATACGCAGTATTTT. Translating it yields CASSITSTDTQYF. V gene TRBV7-9 combines with J gene TRBJ2-3; no firm D call. The CDR3 has 13 residues. From germline, CDR1 is SEHNR and CDR2 FQNEAQ (reference sequence). V lost 5 bases and J lost 0, with 6 bases in between.

This clonotype appeared many times. The chain uses TRBV20-1 and TRBJ2-1; 13 nucleotides align to TRBD2. The trim removed 3 bases at V and 0 bases at J, leaving 5 bases unmatched. The CDR3 extends over 17 amino acids. Germline V gives CDR1 DFQATT, CDR2 SNEGSKA (reference sequence). In DNA form, the CDR3 reads TGCAGTGCTAGTACTAGCGGGAGGGCGAGCTCCTACAATGAGCAGTTCTTC. Amino acid sequence: CSASTSGRASSYNEQFF.

For this clonotype: A read error is possible here, since a much larger clone lies one base away. This sequence joins TRBV5-1 and TRBJ2-2; 14 bases align to TRBD2. The CDR3 has 18 amino acids. J gave up 2 bases and V 4 bases, and 7 bases lay outside the gene matches. Germline V gene sequence: CDR1 SGHRS, CDR2 YFSETQ. The CDR3 DNA reads as TGCGCCAGCAGCCTACTTGGACTAGCGGGAGGTAACACCGGGGAGCTGTTTTTT. As protein: CASSLLGLAGGNTGELFF. The whole variable domain, filled in from reference TRBV5-1 and TRBJ2-2, reads KAGVTQTPRYLIKTRGQQVTLSCSPISGHRSVSWYQQTPGQGLQFLFEYFSETQRNKGNFPGRFSGRQFSNSRSEMNVSTLELGDSALYLCASSLLGLAGGNTGELFFGEGSRLTVL.

This clonotype was detected many times. The CDR3 DNA sequence: TGTGCCAGCAGTCAGGGACTGCAGATTCAGTACTTC. This translates into CASSQGLQIQYF. The chain combines TRBV12-3 or TRBV12-4 with TRBJ2-4, with a tentative D call TRBD2 (6 bases). This CDR3 is 12 amino acids long. V was trimmed by 5 bases and J by 10 bases, leaving 12 bases between them.

The chain has TRBV10-3 and TRBJ2-1; 9 positions match TRBD2. V shed 6 bases and J 4 bases; nucleotides not matched to a gene: 7. The CDR3 is made up of 15 amino acids. Germline V gene lookup returns CDR1 ENHRY and CDR2 SYGVKD. The CDR3 DNA sequence: TGTGCCATCAGACCCACGACTAGCGGATACAATGAGCAGTTCTTC. As protein: CAIRPTTSGYNEQFF.